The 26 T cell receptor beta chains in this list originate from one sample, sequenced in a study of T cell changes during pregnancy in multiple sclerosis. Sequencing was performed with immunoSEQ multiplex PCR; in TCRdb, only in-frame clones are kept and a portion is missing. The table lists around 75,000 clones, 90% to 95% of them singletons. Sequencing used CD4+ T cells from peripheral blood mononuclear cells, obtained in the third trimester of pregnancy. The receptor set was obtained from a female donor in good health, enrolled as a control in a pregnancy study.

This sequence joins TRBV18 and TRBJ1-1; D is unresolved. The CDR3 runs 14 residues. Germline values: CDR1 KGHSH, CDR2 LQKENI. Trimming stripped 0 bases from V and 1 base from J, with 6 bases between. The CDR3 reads CASSPPEGNTEAFF. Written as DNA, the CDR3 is TGTGCCAGCTCACCACCAGAGGGGAACACTGAAGCTTTCTTT.

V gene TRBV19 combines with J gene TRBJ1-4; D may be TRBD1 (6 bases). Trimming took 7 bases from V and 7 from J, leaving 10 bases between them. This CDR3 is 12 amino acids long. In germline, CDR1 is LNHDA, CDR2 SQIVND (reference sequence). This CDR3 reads CASTGDTEKLFF. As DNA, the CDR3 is TGTGCCAGTACAGGGGATACTGAAAAACTGTTTTTT. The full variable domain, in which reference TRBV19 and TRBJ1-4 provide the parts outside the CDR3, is DGGITQSPKYLFRKEGQNVTLSCEQNLNHDAMYWYRQDPGQGLRLIYYSQIVNDFQKGDIAEGYSVSREKKESFPLTVTSAQKNPTAFYLCASTGDTEKLFFGSGTQLSVL.

CDR3 amino acids: CASSPQVAGNTGELFF. In DNA form, the CDR3 reads TGTGCCAGCAGCCCCCAGGTAGCGGGCAACACCGGGGAGCTGTTTTTT. V gene TRBV7-2 combines with J gene TRBJ2-2, with 7 bases that match TRBD2. This CDR3 is 16 amino acids long. The ends lost 5 bases at V and 2 bases at J; junction bases unmatched: 8. Germline V lookup: CDR1 SGHTA, CDR2 FQGNSA.

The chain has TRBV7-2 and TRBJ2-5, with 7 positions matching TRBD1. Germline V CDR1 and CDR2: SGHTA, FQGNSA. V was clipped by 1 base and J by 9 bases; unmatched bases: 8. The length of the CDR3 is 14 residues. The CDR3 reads CASSLGGGGSAQYF. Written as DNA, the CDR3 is TGTGCCAGCAGCTTAGGAGGGGGCGGGTCGGCCCAGTACTTC.

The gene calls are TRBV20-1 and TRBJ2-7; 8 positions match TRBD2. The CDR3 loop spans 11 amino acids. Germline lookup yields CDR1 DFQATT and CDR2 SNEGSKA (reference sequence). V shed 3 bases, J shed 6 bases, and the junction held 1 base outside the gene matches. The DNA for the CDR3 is TGCAGTGCTAGCGGGGGGGGCGAGCAGTACTTC. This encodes CSASGGGEQYF.

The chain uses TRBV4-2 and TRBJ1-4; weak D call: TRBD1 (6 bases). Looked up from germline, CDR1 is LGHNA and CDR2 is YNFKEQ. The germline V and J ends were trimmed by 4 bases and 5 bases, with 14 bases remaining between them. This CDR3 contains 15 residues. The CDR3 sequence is CASSRTGTPNEKLFF. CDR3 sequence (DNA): TGTGCCAGCAGCCGAACCGGGACACCAAATGAAAAACTGTTTTTT.

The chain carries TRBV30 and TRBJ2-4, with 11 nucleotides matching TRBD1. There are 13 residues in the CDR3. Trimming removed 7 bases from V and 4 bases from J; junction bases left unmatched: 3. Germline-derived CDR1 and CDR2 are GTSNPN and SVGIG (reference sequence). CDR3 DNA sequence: TGTGCCTTGGGGGACAGGGGGAAAAACATTCAGTACTTC. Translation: CALGDRGKNIQYF. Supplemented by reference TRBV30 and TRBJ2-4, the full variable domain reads SQTIHQWPATLVQPVGSPLSLECTVEGTSNPNLYWYRQAAGRGLQLLFYSVGIGQISSEVPQNLSASRPQDRQFILSSKKLLLSDSGFYLCALGDRGKNIQYFGAGTRLSVL.

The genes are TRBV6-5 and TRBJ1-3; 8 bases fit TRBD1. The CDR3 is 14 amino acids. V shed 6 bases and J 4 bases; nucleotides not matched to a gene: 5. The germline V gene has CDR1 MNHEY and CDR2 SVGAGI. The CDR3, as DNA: TGTGCCAGCAGAATGACAGGGGCGGGAAACACCATATATTTT. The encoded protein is CASRMTGAGNTIYF.

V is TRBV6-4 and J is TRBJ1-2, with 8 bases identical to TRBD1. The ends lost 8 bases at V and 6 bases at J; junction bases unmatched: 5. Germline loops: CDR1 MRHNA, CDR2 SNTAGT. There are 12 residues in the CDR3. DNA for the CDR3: TGTGCCAGCTCTAGACAGGGGCATGGCTACACCTTC. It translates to CASSRQGHGYTF.

The CDR3, as DNA: TGTGCCACCTCTACAACAGGGTTTCCTTATAGCAATCAGCCCCAGCATTTT. Translation: CATSTTGFPYSNQPQHF. This chain links TRBV19 with TRBJ1-5; D is perhaps TRBD1 (6 bases). The CDR3 covers 17 residues. The germline CDR1 and CDR2 sequences are LNHDA and SQIVND (reference sequence). V was shortened by 10 bases and J by 0 bases, with 22 bases between the two germline ends.

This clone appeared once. The CDR3 region has the DNA TGTGCCAGCAGTGAAAAATATCCGGGACAGGGGAGGTACGAGCAGTACTTC. It encodes CASSEKYPGQGRYEQYF. The chain has TRBV2 and TRBJ2-7, with 10 bases that match TRBD1. The germline V gene encodes CDR1 SNHLY and CDR2 FYNNEI. The CDR3 loop spans 17 amino acids. With V trimmed by 2 bases and J by 4 bases, 11 bases remained unmatched. The full variable domain, its missing parts supplied by reference TRBV2 and TRBJ2-7, is EPEVTQTPSHQVTQMGQEVILRCVPISNHLYFYWYRQILGQKVEFLVSFYNNEISEKSEIFDDQFSVERPDGSNFTLKIRSTKLEDSAMYFCASSEKYPGQGRYEQYFGPGTRLTVT.

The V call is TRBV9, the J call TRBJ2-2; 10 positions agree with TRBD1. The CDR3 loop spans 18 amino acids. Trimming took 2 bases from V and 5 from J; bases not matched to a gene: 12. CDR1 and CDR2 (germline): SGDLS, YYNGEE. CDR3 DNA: TGTGCCAGCAGCGTTTCCCCTCTAGACAGGGGGCGTACCGGGGAGCTGTTTTTT. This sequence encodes CASSVSPLDRGRTGELFF.

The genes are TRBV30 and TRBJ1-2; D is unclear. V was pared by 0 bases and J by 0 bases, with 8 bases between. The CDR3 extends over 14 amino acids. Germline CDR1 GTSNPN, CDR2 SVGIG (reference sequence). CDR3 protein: CAWSVGYANYGYTF. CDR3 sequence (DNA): TGTGCCTGGAGTGTCGGGTATGCTAACTATGGCTACACCTTC.

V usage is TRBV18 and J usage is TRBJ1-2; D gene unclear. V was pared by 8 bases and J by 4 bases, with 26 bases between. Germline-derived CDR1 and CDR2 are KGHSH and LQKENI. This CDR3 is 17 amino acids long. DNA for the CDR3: TGTGCCAGCCCGAAGGACGCACGGGGTCGAGAAGGCTATGGCTACACCTTC. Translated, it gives CASPKDARGREGYGYTF.

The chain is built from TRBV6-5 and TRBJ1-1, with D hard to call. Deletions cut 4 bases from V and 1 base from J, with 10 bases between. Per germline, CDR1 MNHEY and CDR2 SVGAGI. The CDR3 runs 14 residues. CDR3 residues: CASSWAIGNTEAFF. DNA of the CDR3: TGTGCCAGCAGTTGGGCCATAGGGAACACTGAAGCTTTCTTT.

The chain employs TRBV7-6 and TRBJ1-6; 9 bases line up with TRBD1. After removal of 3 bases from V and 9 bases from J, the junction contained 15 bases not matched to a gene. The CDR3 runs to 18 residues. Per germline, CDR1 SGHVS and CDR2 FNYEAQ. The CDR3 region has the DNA TGTGCCAGCAGCTTTGGGGACAGGGACAACTTTTTCGTTTCACCCCTCCACTTT. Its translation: CASSFGDRDNFFVSPLHF.

The CDR3 sequence is CSVEPRLAGLSYNEQFF. Here the CDR3 DNA reads TGCAGCGTTGAACCGAGACTAGCGGGCCTCTCCTACAATGAGCAGTTCTTC. The chain is built from TRBV29-1 and TRBJ2-1; 10 bases fit TRBD2. The CDR3 spans 17 residues. Germline trimming cut 2 bases from V and 0 bases from J; bases unmatched to any gene: 7. The V gene's germline CDR1 is SQVTM and CDR2 ANQGSEA.

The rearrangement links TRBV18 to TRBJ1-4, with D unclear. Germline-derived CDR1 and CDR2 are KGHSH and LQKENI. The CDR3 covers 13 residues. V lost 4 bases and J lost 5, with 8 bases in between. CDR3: CASSLAENEKLFF. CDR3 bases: TGTGCCAGCTCACTTGCTGAGAATGAAAAACTGTTTTTT.

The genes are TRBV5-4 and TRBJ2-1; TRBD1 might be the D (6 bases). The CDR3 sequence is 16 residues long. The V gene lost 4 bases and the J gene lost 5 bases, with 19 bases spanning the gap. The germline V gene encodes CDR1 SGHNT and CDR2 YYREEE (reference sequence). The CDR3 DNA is TGTGCCAGCAGCGGGGTGGTGGGCAGGGGTCACAATGAGCAGTTCTTC. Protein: CASSGVVGRGHNEQFF.

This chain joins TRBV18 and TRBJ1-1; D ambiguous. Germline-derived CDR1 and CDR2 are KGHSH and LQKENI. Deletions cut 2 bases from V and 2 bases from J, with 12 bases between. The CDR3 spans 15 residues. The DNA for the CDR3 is TGTGCCAGCTCACCAATTGATAGTCCTAACACTGAAGCTTTCTTT. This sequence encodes CASSPIDSPNTEAFF.

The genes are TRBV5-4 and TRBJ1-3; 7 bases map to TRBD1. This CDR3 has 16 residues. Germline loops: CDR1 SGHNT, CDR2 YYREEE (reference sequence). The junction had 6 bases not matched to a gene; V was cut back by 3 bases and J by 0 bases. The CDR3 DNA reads TGTGCCAGCAGCTATTGGGGACAGCTCTCTGGAAACACCATATATTTT. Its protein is CASSYWGQLSGNTIYF.

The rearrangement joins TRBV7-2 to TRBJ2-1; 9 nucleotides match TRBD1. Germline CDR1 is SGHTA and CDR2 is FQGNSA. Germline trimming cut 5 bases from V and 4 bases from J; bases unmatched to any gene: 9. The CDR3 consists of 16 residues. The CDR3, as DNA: TGTGCCAGCAGCCCCTACTTGACAGGGGGGTACAATGAGCAGTTCTTC. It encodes CASSPYLTGGYNEQFF.

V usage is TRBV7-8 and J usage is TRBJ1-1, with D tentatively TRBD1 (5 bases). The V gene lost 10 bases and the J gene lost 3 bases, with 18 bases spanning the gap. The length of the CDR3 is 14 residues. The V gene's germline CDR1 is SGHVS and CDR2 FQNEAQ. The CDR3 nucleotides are TGTGCCATCGCCCACCGAGACAGCCACACTGAAGCTTTCTTT. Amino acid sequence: CAIAHRDSHTEAFF.

The CDR3 sequence: CASSLGLAETQYF. CDR3 sequence (DNA): TGTGCCAGCAGCTTAGGGCTAGCGGAGACCCAGTACTTC. V gene TRBV11-3 combines with J gene TRBJ2-5; a weak D match, TRBD2 (6 bases). Germline V gene data show CDR1 as SGHNT and CDR2 as YENEEA. This CDR3 is built from 13 residues. Deletions cut 1 base from V and 5 bases from J, with 8 bases between.

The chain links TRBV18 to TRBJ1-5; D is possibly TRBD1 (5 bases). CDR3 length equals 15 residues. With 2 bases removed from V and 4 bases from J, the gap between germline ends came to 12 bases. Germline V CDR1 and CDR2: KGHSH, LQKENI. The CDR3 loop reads CASSPSGGINQPQHF. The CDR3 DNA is TGTGCCAGCTCACCATCGGGGGGAATTAATCAGCCCCAGCATTTT.

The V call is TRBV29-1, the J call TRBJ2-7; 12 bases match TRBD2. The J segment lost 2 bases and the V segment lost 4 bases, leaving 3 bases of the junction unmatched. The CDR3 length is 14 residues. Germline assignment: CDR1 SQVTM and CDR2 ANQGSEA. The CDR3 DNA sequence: TGCAGCGTTGTCCTAGCGGGGGGGCCCTACGAGCAGTACTTC. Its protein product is CSVVLAGGPYEQYF.